These T cell receptor beta chains were read from a single sample in a study of blood T cell repertoires in COVID-19. Clones were sequenced by immunoSEQ multiplex PCR, and TCRdb holds only the in-frame ones, with some missing. The sample holds fewer than 300,000 clones; nearly 90% are singletons and the top ten take 0.8%. Specimen: peripheral blood. The receptor set was obtained from a young woman with acute or convalescent COVID-19. CDR3s include the opening cysteine and the closing phenylalanine or tryptophan. A D gene is named only where the DNA matches it firmly. Not all rows give a size; the values are once, few, many and, for expanded clones, a class.

abundance: -
d_gene: TRBD1
j_gene: TRBJ2-1
v_gene: TRBV24-1
CDR3nt: TGTGCCACCAGTACTCCCGGGACAGTTGAGCAGTTCTTC
CDR3aa: CATSTPGTVEQFF

abundance: -
d_gene: TRBD2
j_gene: TRBJ2-7
v_gene: TRBV5-6
CDR3nt: TGTGCCAGCAGCCGACTAGCGGGTTTCTCCTACGAGCAGTACTTC
CDR3aa: CASSRLAGFSYEQYF

abundance: -
d_gene: -
j_gene: TRBJ2-5
v_gene: TRBV27
CDR3nt: TGTGCCAGCAGTCGATTAGGGGGAAGGAGAGAGACCCAGTACTTC
CDR3aa: CASSRLGGRRETQYF

abundance: few
d_gene: TRBD2
j_gene: TRBJ2-2
v_gene: TRBV27
CDR3nt: TGTGCCAGCAGAAGGGGACTAGCGGGAGTTTCCACCGGGGAGCTGTTTTTT
CDR3aa: CASRRGLAGVSTGELFF

abundance: -
d_gene: -
j_gene: TRBJ1-2
v_gene: TRBV29-1
CDR3nt: TGCAGCGTTGACGGGGGGGGAGGCTACACCTTC
CDR3aa: CSVDGGGGYTF

abundance: once
d_gene: TRBD2
j_gene: TRBJ2-7
v_gene: TRBV19
CDR3nt: TGTGCCAGTAGTATAACTAGCGGTTCCTACGAGCAGTACTTC
CDR3aa: CASSITSGSYEQYF

abundance: -
d_gene: TRBD2
j_gene: TRBJ2-1
v_gene: TRBV27
CDR3nt: TGTGCCAACCCAATGGGACTAGCGAGGCAAGACGCTCTCAATGAGCAGTTCTTC
CDR3aa: CANPMGLARQDALNEQFF

abundance: -
d_gene: TRBD2
j_gene: TRBJ2-7
v_gene: TRBV6-5
CDR3nt: TGTGCCAGCAGTTACTCTCCGGGAGGGAACTACGAGCAGTACTTC
CDR3aa: CASSYSPGGNYEQYF

abundance: -
d_gene: TRBD1
j_gene: TRBJ2-1
v_gene: TRBV14
CDR3nt: TGTGCCAGCAGCCCCAACAGGGGGAGCTACAATGAGCAGTTCTTC
CDR3aa: CASSPNRGSYNEQFF

abundance: -
d_gene: -
j_gene: TRBJ2-7
v_gene: TRBV6-5
CDR3nt: TGTGCCAGCAGGAGCTCCTACGAGCAGTACTTC
CDR3aa: CASRSSYEQYF

abundance: once
d_gene: TRBD2
j_gene: TRBJ2-2
v_gene: TRBV4-3
CDR3nt: TGCGCCAGCAGCCAAGCTCCTAGCGGAAACACCGGGGAGCTGTTTTTT
CDR3aa: CASSQAPSGNTGELFF

abundance: -
d_gene: -
j_gene: TRBJ2-7
v_gene: TRBV7-2
CDR3nt: TGTGCCAGCAGCTTAGCGCTCAGGTACGAGCAGTACTTC
CDR3aa: CASSLALRYEQYF

abundance: -
d_gene: TRBD1
j_gene: TRBJ2-5
v_gene: TRBV19
CDR3nt: TGTGCCAGTAGCGTAAGGGGGCGCGGAGAGACCCAGTACTTC
CDR3aa: CASSVRGRGETQYF

abundance: -
d_gene: -
j_gene: TRBJ2-7
v_gene: TRBV5-1
CDR3nt: TGCGCCAGCAGCGGAGCAGGGGCCGAATACGAGCAGTACTTC
CDR3aa: CASSGAGAEYEQYF

abundance: -
d_gene: -
j_gene: TRBJ1-4
v_gene: TRBV4-2
CDR3nt: TGTGCCAGCAGCCAAGCCGCGGGCAGGGGTGGGGAAAAACTGTTTTTT
CDR3aa: CASSQAAGRGGEKLFF

abundance: -
d_gene: -
j_gene: TRBJ1-5
v_gene: TRBV9
CDR3nt: TGTGCCAGCAGCGGAAGGATCCGCAGGGGAAAAAATCAGCCCCAGCATTTT
CDR3aa: CASSGRIRRGKNQPQHF

abundance: -
d_gene: -
j_gene: TRBJ1-1
v_gene: TRBV5-4
CDR3nt: TGTGCCAGCAGCTTGAGGGAGGACCCGGACGTCTATAACACTGAAGCTTTCTTT
CDR3aa: CASSLREDPDVYNTEAFF

abundance: -
d_gene: -
j_gene: TRBJ2-4
v_gene: TRBV7-9
CDR3nt: TGTGCCAGCAGCTTAGGGGGGGATTTGAACATTCAGTACTTC
CDR3aa: CASSLGGDLNIQYF

abundance: -
d_gene: TRBD1
j_gene: TRBJ2-7
v_gene: TRBV2
CDR3nt: TGTGCCAGCACCCTCAGCCGGACAGGGTTATACGAGCAGTACTTC
CDR3aa: CASTLSRTGLYEQYF

abundance: -
d_gene: -
j_gene: TRBJ2-2
v_gene: TRBV6-2/TRBV6-3
CDR3nt: TGTGCCAGCAGTTTCGGGACGAACACCGGGGAGCTGTTTTTT
CDR3aa: CASSFGTNTGELFF

abundance: once
d_gene: -
j_gene: TRBJ2-6
v_gene: TRBV3-1/TRBV3-2
CDR3nt: TGTGCCAGCAGGCGGACAGTTCTCTGGTTGGAGTCTGGGGCCAACGTCCTGACTTTC
CDR3aa: CASRRTVLWLESGANVLTF

abundance: -
d_gene: -
j_gene: TRBJ2-7
v_gene: TRBV9
CDR3nt: TGTGCCAGCAGCGTACGTAGTAGCGCGACCTACGAGCAGTACTTC
CDR3aa: CASSVRSSATYEQYF

abundance: many
d_gene: TRBD2
j_gene: TRBJ2-2
v_gene: TRBV6-2/TRBV6-3
CDR3nt: TGTGCCAGCAGTTACTCGGGGACTAGCGGTTACACCGGGGAGCTGTTTTTT
CDR3aa: CASSYSGTSGYTGELFF

abundance: once
d_gene: -
j_gene: TRBJ2-4
v_gene: TRBV5-8
CDR3nt: TGTGCCAGCAGCTTGGATATAGCCAAAAACATTCAGTACTTC
CDR3aa: CASSLDIAKNIQYF

abundance: -
d_gene: TRBD1
j_gene: TRBJ1-1
v_gene: TRBV5-1
CDR3nt: TGCGCCAGCAGCTTAGATCCCGGGACAGTGAACACTGAAGCTTTCTTT
CDR3aa: CASSLDPGTVNTEAFF

abundance: -
d_gene: TRBD2
j_gene: TRBJ2-1
v_gene: TRBV29-1
CDR3nt: TGCAGCCTAGATGACGCTAGCGGGAAGTACAATGAGCAGTTCTTC
CDR3aa: CSLDDASGKYNEQFF

abundance: -
d_gene: -
j_gene: TRBJ2-1
v_gene: TRBV14
CDR3nt: TGTGCCAGCAGCCACAGGGGCGATTACAATGAGCAGTTCTTC
CDR3aa: CASSHRGDYNEQFF

abundance: -
d_gene: TRBD2
j_gene: TRBJ2-1
v_gene: TRBV7-8
CDR3nt: TGTGCCAGCAGCCGCGGGAGGGGAGGAAGCTCCTACAATGAGCAGTTCTTC
CDR3aa: CASSRGRGGSSYNEQFF

abundance: -
d_gene: TRBD2
j_gene: TRBJ2-3
v_gene: TRBV7-2
CDR3nt: TGTGCCAGCAGCCAAGTAGGGCTAGCGGGCACAGATACGCAGTATTTT
CDR3aa: CASSQVGLAGTDTQYF

abundance: -
d_gene: -
j_gene: TRBJ2-1
v_gene: TRBV4-1
CDR3nt: TGCGCCAGCAGCCAAGTTCTCGTTAATGAGCAGTTCTTC
CDR3aa: CASSQVLVNEQFF

abundance: -
d_gene: TRBD2
j_gene: TRBJ2-2
v_gene: TRBV9
CDR3nt: TGTGCCAGCAGCGCTCCGGGACTAGCGGCGAACACCGGGGAGCTGTTTTTT
CDR3aa: CASSAPGLAANTGELFF

abundance: few
d_gene: -
j_gene: TRBJ2-2
v_gene: TRBV5-1
CDR3nt: TGCGCCAGCAGCTTATCCAAGGGGTCCGGGGAGCTGTTTTTT
CDR3aa: CASSLSKGSGELFF

abundance: -
d_gene: TRBD2
j_gene: TRBJ2-3
v_gene: TRBV10-3
CDR3nt: TGTGCCATCAGTGATAAGGGACTAGCGGGGGCCACAGATACGCAGTATTTT
CDR3aa: CAISDKGLAGATDTQYF

abundance: -
d_gene: TRBD2
j_gene: TRBJ2-2
v_gene: TRBV7-6
CDR3nt: TGTGCCAGCAGCCTTTACCGCAATAGCGGGAGAGGGGGGGAGCTGTTTTTT
CDR3aa: CASSLYRNSGRGGELFF

abundance: -
d_gene: TRBD2
j_gene: TRBJ2-1
v_gene: TRBV7-9
CDR3nt: TGTGCCAGCAGCTTATATCTAGCGGGAGCGTCCAATGAGCAGTTCTTC
CDR3aa: CASSLYLAGASNEQFF

abundance: -
d_gene: -
j_gene: TRBJ2-5
v_gene: TRBV7-2
CDR3nt: TGTGCCAGCAGCCTCCCAGGGCACCTGGAGACCCAGTACTTC
CDR3aa: CASSLPGHLETQYF

abundance: -
d_gene: TRBD1
j_gene: TRBJ1-1
v_gene: TRBV19
CDR3nt: TGTGCCAGTAGTATAGGGACAGGGACCACTGAAGCTTTCTTT
CDR3aa: CASSIGTGTTEAFF

abundance: -
d_gene: TRBD2
j_gene: TRBJ2-3
v_gene: TRBV3-1/TRBV3-2
CDR3nt: TGTGCCAGCAGCCTAGCGGGAGACCGCGATACGCAGTATTTT
CDR3aa: CASSLAGDRDTQYF

abundance: -
d_gene: -
j_gene: TRBJ2-6
v_gene: TRBV9
CDR3nt: TGTGCCAGCAGCGTGGGCGCGGGGCCCTCTGGGGCCAACGTCCTGACTTTC
CDR3aa: CASSVGAGPSGANVLTF

abundance: -
d_gene: -
j_gene: TRBJ2-1
v_gene: TRBV5-4
CDR3nt: TGTGCCAGCAGCAAATCGGGAGTAGTACACAATGAGCAGTTCTTC
CDR3aa: CASSKSGVVHNEQFF

abundance: -
d_gene: TRBD1
j_gene: TRBJ2-7
v_gene: TRBV25-1
CDR3nt: TGTGCCAGCAGTGAATACGGCCAGGGGGCCTACGAGCAGTACTTC
CDR3aa: CASSEYGQGAYEQYF

abundance: -
d_gene: TRBD1
j_gene: TRBJ2-7
v_gene: TRBV7-2
CDR3nt: TGTGCCAGCAGCTTAGACAGGGGGCTCGAGCAGTACTTC
CDR3aa: CASSLDRGLEQYF

abundance: -
d_gene: TRBD2
j_gene: TRBJ2-1
v_gene: TRBV7-2
CDR3nt: TGTGCCAGCAGCTTAGAACTAGCGGGAGGGGGTAATGAGCAGTTCTTC
CDR3aa: CASSLELAGGGNEQFF

abundance: -
d_gene: -
j_gene: TRBJ1-5
v_gene: TRBV7-2
CDR3nt: TGTGCCAGCAGCTGGGGAGGCAATCAGCCCCAGCATTTT
CDR3aa: CASSWGGNQPQHF

abundance: -
d_gene: TRBD1
j_gene: TRBJ1-5
v_gene: TRBV12-3/TRBV12-4
CDR3nt: TGTGCCAGCAGTTACTACGGGACAGGGCAGCATTTT
CDR3aa: CASSYYGTGQHF

abundance: -
d_gene: -
j_gene: TRBJ2-1
v_gene: TRBV4-3
CDR3nt: TGCGCCAGCAGCGAAGAGCGGAGCAATGAGCAGTTCTTC
CDR3aa: CASSEERSNEQFF

abundance: -
d_gene: -
j_gene: TRBJ2-7
v_gene: TRBV2
CDR3nt: TGTGCCAGCAGTCAGCAGGGCTACGAGCAGTACTTC
CDR3aa: CASSQQGYEQYF

abundance: -
d_gene: -
j_gene: TRBJ2-7
v_gene: TRBV30
CDR3nt: TGTGCCTGGAGTGTACGACAGTTAAACGAGCAGTACTTC
CDR3aa: CAWSVRQLNEQYF

abundance: -
d_gene: TRBD2
j_gene: TRBJ2-1
v_gene: TRBV27
CDR3nt: TGTGCCAGCAGGGATACGACCGAGGAGGGACTAAGCTCCAATGAGCAGTTCTTC
CDR3aa: CASRDTTEEGLSSNEQFF

abundance: -
d_gene: TRBD2
j_gene: TRBJ2-4
v_gene: TRBV6-5
CDR3nt: TGTGCCAGCACCGACGGGGGGGAGGACATTCAGTACTTC
CDR3aa: CASTDGGEDIQYF

abundance: -
d_gene: TRBD2
j_gene: TRBJ2-7
v_gene: TRBV5-4
CDR3nt: TGTGCCAGCAGCCAGGGGTCTACTAGCGGATCCTACGAGCAGTACTTC
CDR3aa: CASSQGSTSGSYEQYF